The clone carrying this T cell receptor (beta chain) was detected once. Its antigen is undetermined. The sample belongs to a study of cytotoxic CD8 clonotypes in ibrutinib-treated CLL. Across the study: Patients: roughly ten relapsed/refractory, fewer than 16 treatment-naive, 17 to 18 IGHV unmutated. Response specimens were obtained following a median treatment duration of around 12 months, with a range of 6 to 36. Findings of the study overall: Public clonotypes, rarely seen, contracted or held steady on treatment. Before falling back toward baseline at progression, clonality had risen at the time of ibrutinib response.

CDR3 length: 15 amino acids. Trimming removed 3 bases from V and 7 bases from J; junction bases left unmatched: 11. CDR1 and CDR2 from the germline V gene are MGHRA and YSYEKL. Sequencing was performed with immunoSEQ multiplex PCR; in TCRdb, only in-frame clones are kept and a portion is missing. The sample lists over 200,000 clones; 79% were seen once. The rearrangement joins TRBV4-1 to TRBJ2-7, with TRBD2 matching 8 bases. The TCR was taken from a human donor with chronic lymphocytic leukemia. Sequenced material: PBMCs, taken after 12 months of ibrutinib treatment. In nucleotides, the CDR3 is TGCGCCAGCAGCCATCCCGGGAGGGGGAGGCCGGAGCAGTACTTC. It is translated as CASSHPGRGRPEQYF.